These T cell receptor beta chains were read from a single sample in a study of blood T cell repertoires in COVID-19. TCRdb keeps only in-frame clones here, not all; method: immunoSEQ multiplex PCR. The data contain about 140,000 clones, over 75% of them singletons. Sequenced sample: PBMCs or T cells enriched from blood (not recorded which). Receptors were obtained from a woman aged 50 to 60 who had recovered from COVID-19. The CDR3 runs from the conserved cysteine through the conserved F or W. The order of the fields is J gene, D gene, clone size, V gene, CDR3 protein, CDR3 DNA. The D gene is left open where the match is weak. Clone size, where shown, is once, few, many, or a class for clones that have expanded.

J gene: TRBJ1-5; D gene: -; clone size: -; V gene: TRBV12-3/TRBV12-4; CDR3 protein: CASSPGNQPQHF; CDR3 DNA: TGTGCCAGCTCCCCGGGGAATCAGCCCCAGCATTTT
J gene: TRBJ1-2; D gene: -; clone size: -; V gene: TRBV7-8; CDR3 protein: CASSFIANYGYTF; CDR3 DNA: TGTGCCAGCAGCTTTATAGCTAACTATGGCTACACCTTC
J gene: TRBJ1-2; D gene: TRBD1; clone size: -; V gene: TRBV6-5; CDR3 protein: CASRRQGGGYTF; CDR3 DNA: TGTGCCAGCAGACGACAGGGTGGTGGCTACACCTTC
J gene: TRBJ1-1; D gene: -; clone size: -; V gene: TRBV19; CDR3 protein: CASNEGRVNTEAFF; CDR3 DNA: TGTGCCAGTAATGAGGGCCGGGTGAACACTGAAGCTTTCTTT
J gene: TRBJ2-7; D gene: TRBD2; clone size: -; V gene: TRBV3-1/TRBV3-2; CDR3 protein: CASSLGLAGGYEQYF; CDR3 DNA: TGTGCCAGCAGCCTAGGACTAGCGGGGGGATACGAGCAGTACTTC
J gene: TRBJ2-3; D gene: -; clone size: -; V gene: TRBV27; CDR3 protein: CASSSGVASTDTQYF; CDR3 DNA: TGTGCCAGCAGTTCCGGGGTCGCTAGCACAGATACGCAGTATTTT
J gene: TRBJ2-5; D gene: -; clone size: -; V gene: TRBV11-1; CDR3 protein: CASSFRGPQYQETQYF; CDR3 DNA: TGTGCCAGCAGCTTCAGGGGTCCCCAGTACCAAGAGACCCAGTACTTC
J gene: TRBJ2-7; D gene: -; clone size: -; V gene: TRBV5-5; CDR3 protein: CASSLGGGEQYF; CDR3 DNA: TGTGCCAGCAGCTTGGGAGGGGGCGAGCAGTACTTC
J gene: TRBJ1-3; D gene: TRBD1; clone size: once; V gene: TRBV28; CDR3 protein: CASSLQGALGNTIYF; CDR3 DNA: TGTGCCAGCAGTTTACAGGGGGCGCTGGGAAACACCATATATTTT
J gene: TRBJ1-1; D gene: TRBD1; clone size: -; V gene: TRBV19; CDR3 protein: CASSIGDRARNTEAFF; CDR3 DNA: TGTGCCAGTAGTATCGGTGACAGGGCCAGGAACACTGAAGCTTTCTTT
J gene: TRBJ1-6; D gene: -; clone size: once; V gene: TRBV4-1; CDR3 protein: CASSQDRQGSSYNSPLHF; CDR3 DNA: TGCGCCAGCAGCCAAGATCGCCAGGGAAGCTCCTATAATTCACCCCTCCACTTT
J gene: TRBJ1-1; D gene: TRBD1; clone size: few; V gene: TRBV18; CDR3 protein: CASSTGGDTEAFF; CDR3 DNA: TGTGCCAGCTCGACAGGGGGGGACACTGAAGCTTTCTTT
J gene: TRBJ1-4; D gene: TRBD1; clone size: -; V gene: TRBV11-2; CDR3 protein: CASSRTGRGDEKLFF; CDR3 DNA: TGTGCCAGCAGCCGGACAGGCCGAGGGGATGAAAAACTGTTTTTT
J gene: TRBJ2-7; D gene: -; clone size: -; V gene: TRBV7-9; CDR3 protein: CASSPKAWPGYEQYF; CDR3 DNA: TGTGCCAGCAGCCCTAAAGCGTGGCCGGGGTACGAGCAGTACTTC
J gene: TRBJ2-1; D gene: TRBD2; clone size: -; V gene: TRBV5-1; CDR3 protein: CASSFEAGGRDEQFF; CDR3 DNA: TGCGCCAGCAGCTTTGAGGCGGGAGGGAGGGATGAGCAGTTCTTC
J gene: TRBJ2-7; D gene: -; clone size: -; V gene: TRBV7-9; CDR3 protein: CASSFGELSYEQYF; CDR3 DNA: TGTGCCAGCAGCTTTGGAGAACTATCCTACGAGCAGTACTTC
J gene: TRBJ1-4; D gene: -; clone size: -; V gene: TRBV7-9; CDR3 protein: CASSFSYPVEKLFF; CDR3 DNA: TGTGCCAGCAGCTTTAGCTACCCGGTCGAAAAACTGTTTTTT
J gene: TRBJ1-2; D gene: -; clone size: -; V gene: TRBV18; CDR3 protein: CASSPPGRGSGYTF; CDR3 DNA: TGTGCCAGCTCACCACCGGGGCGCGGGAGTGGCTACACCTTC
J gene: TRBJ2-1; D gene: TRBD2; clone size: -; V gene: TRBV6-1; CDR3 protein: CASSESSGGGYNEQFF; CDR3 DNA: TGTGCCAGCAGTGAGTCTAGCGGGGGGGGTTACAATGAGCAGTTCTTC
J gene: TRBJ2-1; D gene: -; clone size: -; V gene: TRBV19; CDR3 protein: CASSSISRGLSEEQFF; CDR3 DNA: TGTGCCAGTAGTAGTATATCCCGTGGCCTCTCGGAGGAGCAGTTCTTC
J gene: TRBJ2-5; D gene: -; clone size: -; V gene: TRBV3-1/TRBV3-2; CDR3 protein: CASGGARETQYF; CDR3 DNA: TGTGCCAGCGGGGGGGCTCGAGAGACCCAGTACTTC
J gene: TRBJ2-3; D gene: -; clone size: -; V gene: TRBV7-2; CDR3 protein: CASSLAHTQYF; CDR3 DNA: TGTGCCAGCAGCTTGGCCCATACGCAGTATTTT
J gene: TRBJ1-2; D gene: TRBD1; clone size: -; V gene: TRBV10-3; CDR3 protein: CAISTGTGGNYGYTF; CDR3 DNA: TGTGCCATCAGTACCGGGACAGGGGGCAACTATGGCTACACCTTC
J gene: TRBJ1-1; D gene: -; clone size: few; V gene: TRBV18; CDR3 protein: CASSPTGFSQGTEAFF; CDR3 DNA: TGTGCCAGCTCACCAACAGGGTTTTCTCAGGGCACTGAAGCTTTCTTT
J gene: TRBJ1-3; D gene: -; clone size: -; V gene: TRBV5-1; CDR3 protein: CASSPRSRTGNTIYF; CDR3 DNA: TGCGCCAGCAGCCCCCGGTCCCGAACTGGAAACACCATATATTTT
J gene: TRBJ2-2; D gene: -; clone size: -; V gene: TRBV29-1; CDR3 protein: CSAVEQAGLGELFF; CDR3 DNA: TGCAGCGCTGTGGAGCAGGCGGGACTCGGGGAGCTGTTTTTT
J gene: TRBJ2-1; D gene: -; clone size: few; V gene: TRBV10-2; CDR3 protein: CASSESARTGTREQFF; CDR3 DNA: TGCGCCAGCAGTGAGTCCGCCAGGACTGGTACTCGAGAGCAGTTCTTC
J gene: TRBJ1-5; D gene: -; clone size: -; V gene: TRBV7-2; CDR3 protein: CASSLYQRSYSNQPQHF; CDR3 DNA: TGTGCCAGCAGCTTATATCAGCGTTCTTATAGCAATCAGCCCCAGCATTTT
J gene: TRBJ2-4; D gene: -; clone size: -; V gene: TRBV5-4; CDR3 protein: CASSLGVAKNIQYF; CDR3 DNA: TGTGCCAGCAGCTTAGGGGTAGCCAAAAACATTCAGTACTTC
J gene: TRBJ2-1; D gene: TRBD2; clone size: -; V gene: TRBV24-1; CDR3 protein: CATSDPLSGRMDNEQFF; CDR3 DNA: TGTGCCACCAGTGATCCCCTCAGCGGGAGAATGGACAATGAGCAGTTCTTC
J gene: TRBJ1-1; D gene: -; clone size: once; V gene: TRBV5-5; CDR3 protein: CASRTLGGASAFF; CDR3 DNA: TGTGCCAGCAGGACGCTTGGGGGGGCAAGTGCTTTCTTT
J gene: TRBJ2-1; D gene: TRBD2; clone size: many; V gene: TRBV7-9; CDR3 protein: CASSLGWGTRQGNEQFF; CDR3 DNA: TGTGCCAGCAGCTTAGGGTGGGGGACTAGGCAAGGGAATGAGCAGTTCTTC
J gene: TRBJ2-7; D gene: TRBD2; clone size: -; V gene: TRBV5-5; CDR3 protein: CASSAAGTSASEQYF; CDR3 DNA: TGTGCCAGCAGCGCAGCCGGGACTAGCGCGTCCGAGCAGTACTTC
J gene: TRBJ1-1; D gene: -; clone size: -; V gene: TRBV7-3; CDR3 protein: CASSVSGRNTEAFF; CDR3 DNA: TGTGCCAGCAGCGTAAGCGGAAGGAACACTGAAGCTTTCTTT
J gene: TRBJ1-6; D gene: -; clone size: -; V gene: TRBV7-9; CDR3 protein: CASSRSGGRTHSPLHF; CDR3 DNA: TGTGCCAGCAGCCGCTCTGGGGGCAGGACCCACTCACCCCTCCACTTT
J gene: TRBJ2-5; D gene: TRBD2; clone size: -; V gene: TRBV6-5; CDR3 protein: CASSRTSGRGETQYF; CDR3 DNA: TGTGCCAGCAGTAGGACTAGCGGGAGGGGGGAGACCCAGTACTTC
J gene: TRBJ1-2; D gene: -; clone size: many; V gene: TRBV6-2/TRBV6-3; CDR3 protein: CASSYGAGSNYGYTF; CDR3 DNA: TGTGCCAGCAGTTATGGGGCAGGATCTAACTATGGCTACACCTTC
J gene: TRBJ1-1; D gene: -; clone size: -; V gene: TRBV25-1; CDR3 protein: CASRQGHTEAFF; CDR3 DNA: TGTGCCAGCAGACAGGGCCACACTGAAGCTTTCTTT